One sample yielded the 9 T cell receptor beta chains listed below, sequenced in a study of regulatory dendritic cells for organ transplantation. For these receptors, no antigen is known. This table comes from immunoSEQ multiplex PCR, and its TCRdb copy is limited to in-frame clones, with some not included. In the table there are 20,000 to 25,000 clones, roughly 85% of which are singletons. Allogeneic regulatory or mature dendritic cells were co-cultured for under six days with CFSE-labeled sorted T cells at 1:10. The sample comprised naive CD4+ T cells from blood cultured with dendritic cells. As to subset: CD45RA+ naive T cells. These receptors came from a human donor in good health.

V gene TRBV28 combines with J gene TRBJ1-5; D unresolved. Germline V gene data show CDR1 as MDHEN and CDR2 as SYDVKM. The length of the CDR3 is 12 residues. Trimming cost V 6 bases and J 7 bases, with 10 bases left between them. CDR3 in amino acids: CASRNLRQPQHF. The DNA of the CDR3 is TGTGCCAGCAGAAATCTAAGGCAGCCCCAGCATTTT.

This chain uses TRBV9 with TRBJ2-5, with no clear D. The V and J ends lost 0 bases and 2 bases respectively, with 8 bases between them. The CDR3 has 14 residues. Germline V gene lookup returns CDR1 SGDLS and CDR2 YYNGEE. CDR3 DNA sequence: TGTGCCAGCAGCGTAGGTTCGAATCAAGAGACCCAGTACTTC. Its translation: CASSVGSNQETQYF.

The CDR3 coding sequence is TGTGCCAGCAGATTGACAGGGGGCCCTTCTAACTATGGCTACACCTTC. This translates into CASRLTGGPSNYGYTF. The chain recombines TRBV2 with TRBJ1-2; 10 nucleotides agree with TRBD1. V trimming: 6 bases; J trimming: 0 bases; junction bases outside the gene matches: 7. CDR1 SNHLY and CDR2 FYNNEI come from the germline V gene. CDR3 size: 16 residues.

In nucleotides, the CDR3 is TGTGCCAGCAGTAAACGTACAGGGTTGTCTGGCTACACCTTC. Its translation is CASSKRTGLSGYTF. The chain has TRBV6-1 and TRBJ1-2; weak D call: TRBD1 (6 bases). Germline assignment: CDR1 MNHNS and CDR2 SASEGT. Trimming shortened V by 5 bases and J by 7 bases, and 17 bases separated the two germline ends. The CDR3 spans 14 residues.

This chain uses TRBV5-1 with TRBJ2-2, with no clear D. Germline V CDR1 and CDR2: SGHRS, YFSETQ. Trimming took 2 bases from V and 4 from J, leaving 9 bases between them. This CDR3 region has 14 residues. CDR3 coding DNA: TGCGCCAGCAGCTTCGCCGCCACCACCGGGGAGCTGTTTTTT. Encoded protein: CASSFAATTGELFF.

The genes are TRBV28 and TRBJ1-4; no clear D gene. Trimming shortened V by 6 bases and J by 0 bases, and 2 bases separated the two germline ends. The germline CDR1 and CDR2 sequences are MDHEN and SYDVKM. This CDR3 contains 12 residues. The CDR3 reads CASRTTNEKLFF. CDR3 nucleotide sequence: TGTGCCAGCAGAACAACTAATGAAAAACTGTTTTTT.

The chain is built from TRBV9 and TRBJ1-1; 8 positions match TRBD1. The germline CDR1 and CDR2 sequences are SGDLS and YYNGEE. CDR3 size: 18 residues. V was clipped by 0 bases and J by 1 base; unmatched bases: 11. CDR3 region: CASSVGLTGARTNTEAFF. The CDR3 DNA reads TGTGCCAGCAGCGTAGGTTTGACAGGGGCGAGAACGAACACTGAAGCTTTCTTT.

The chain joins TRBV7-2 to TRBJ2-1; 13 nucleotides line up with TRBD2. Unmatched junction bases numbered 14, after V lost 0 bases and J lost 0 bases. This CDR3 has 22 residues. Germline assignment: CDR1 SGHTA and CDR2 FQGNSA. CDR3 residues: CASSLALVSGLAGTPSYNEQFF. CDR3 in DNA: TGTGCCAGCAGCTTAGCGCTTGTTTCGGGACTAGCGGGAACCCCCTCCTACAATGAGCAGTTCTTC.

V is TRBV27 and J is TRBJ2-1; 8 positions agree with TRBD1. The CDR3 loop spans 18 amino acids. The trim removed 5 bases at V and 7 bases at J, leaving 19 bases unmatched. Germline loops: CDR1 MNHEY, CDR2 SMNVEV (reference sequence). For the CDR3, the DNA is TGTGCCAGCAGTATAAGGCGCCCCGGGACAGGCGGTTGGAATGAGCAGTTCTTC. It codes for CASSIRRPGTGGWNEQFF.